The 29 T cell receptor beta chains below all came from one sample that was sequenced in a study of T cells in Graves' hyperthyroidism and ophthalmopathy. Researchers took RNA transcripts and amplified the TCR beta CDR3 regions from them. The HTBI set primed first-round TCR CDR3 RT-PCR. MiXCR, run by TCRdb on the multiplex PCR reads, gives a single entry per CDR3 protein. The sample includes some 490,000 distinct CDR3 sequences, about 16% of them seen just once. Specimen: blood. The origin of the receptors is a woman in her thirties with Graves' ophthalmopathy.

This clonotype was seen a handful of times. CDR3 region: CASSQEDRGADTQYF. CDR3 nucleotides: TGTGCCAGCAGCCAAGAAGACAGGGGGGCAGATACGCAGTATTTT. This chain connects TRBV2 to TRBJ2-3, with TRBD1 matching over 9 bases. The V gene end was trimmed by 6 bases and the J gene end by 4 bases; junction bases not matched to a gene: 8. The CDR3 contains 15 residues. CDR1 and CDR2 (germline): SNHLY, FYNNEI.

This clonotype has a count of ten or more. This chain joins TRBV6-2 or TRBV6-3 and TRBJ1-4, with a tentative D call TRBD1 (5 bases). The germline gives CDR1 MNHEY, CDR2 SVGEGT. The CDR3 runs 16 residues. With 2 bases removed from V and 6 bases from J, the gap between germline ends came to 16 bases. The CDR3 reads CASSYRTGEPHEKLFF. CDR3 coding DNA: TGTGCCAGCAGTTACCGGACGGGGGAACCTCATGAAAAACTGTTTTTT.

The chain has TRBV18 and TRBJ2-5; possibly TRBD1 or TRBD2 for D (5 bases each). Trimming shortened V by 3 bases and J by 5 bases, and 16 bases separated the two germline ends. The CDR3 loop spans 15 amino acids. The germline gives CDR1 KGHSH, CDR2 LQKENI. CDR3 in amino acids: CASSPGTLERETQYF. Here the CDR3 DNA reads TGTGCCAGCTCACCGGGGACCCTCGAACGGGAGACCCAGTACTTC.

CDR3 in amino acids: CASSQFSAGDEQYF. DNA for the CDR3: TGCGCCAGCAGCCAATTTTCAGCGGGAGACGAGCAGTACTTC. The rearrangement joins TRBV4-3 to TRBJ2-7, with 8 positions matching TRBD2. With V trimmed by 2 bases and J by 5 bases, 5 bases remained unmatched. Germline CDR1 is LGHNA and CDR2 is YSLEER. There are 14 residues in the CDR3.

This clonotype has ten or more counts. The genes are TRBV11-2 and TRBJ2-7; no definite D call. In germline, CDR1 is SGHAT, CDR2 FQNNGV. Trimming took off 1 base at V and 3 bases at J, with 19 bases between the two ends. CDR3 length: 17 residues. The CDR3 DNA sequence: TGTGCCAGCAGCTTAGTTACCCCGGGTAGGTCGCGCTACGAGCAGTACTTC. Encoded protein: CASSLVTPGRSRYEQYF.

The V and J genes are TRBV5-4 and TRBJ1-5, with TRBD1 as a possible D gene (5 bases). This CDR3 is 15 amino acids long. Trimming shortened V by 2 bases and J by 5 bases, and 14 bases separated the two germline ends. The germline CDR1 and CDR2 sequences are SGHNT and YYREEE (reference sequence). This CDR3 is CASSFGTGRDQPQHF. The CDR3 region has the DNA TGTGCCAGCAGCTTTGGTACAGGAAGGGATCAGCCCCAGCATTTT.

This clonotype was counted between two and nine times. The V gene is TRBV11-2, the J gene TRBJ2-5; unclear D gene. This CDR3 has 13 amino acids. Germline CDR1 and CDR2: SGHAT and FQNNGV. Trimming took 3 bases from V and 0 from J, leaving 5 bases between them. The CDR3 loop is CASSLDHQETQYF. In DNA form, the CDR3 reads TGTGCCAGCAGCTTGGACCACCAAGAGACCCAGTACTTC.

The sample holds many counts of this clonotype. The chain combines TRBV28 with TRBJ2-5; D perhaps matches TRBD2 (6 bases). CDR1 is MDHEN, CDR2 SYDVKM, per germline. The CDR3 extends over 13 amino acids. Trimming removed 6 bases from V and 4 bases from J, with 12 bases in between. CDR3 residues: CASRGGSAETQYF. CDR3 in DNA: TGTGCCAGCAGGGGAGGTTCGGCAGAGACCCAGTACTTC. The whole variable domain, filled in from reference TRBV28 and TRBJ2-5, reads DVKVTQSSRYLVKRTGEKVFLECVQDMDHENMFWYRQDPGLGLRLIYFSYDVKMKEKGDIPEGYSVSREKKERFSLILESASTNQTSMYLCASRGGSAETQYFGPGTRLLVL.

The chain combines TRBV28 with TRBJ2-3; D remains ambiguous. Trimming cost V 10 bases and J 5 bases, with 13 bases left between them. The germline V gene has CDR1 MDHEN and CDR2 SYDVKM. This CDR3 region has 12 residues. CDR3 amino acids: CAIWAGVDTQYF. CDR3 nucleotides: TGTGCCATCTGGGCTGGGGTAGATACGCAGTATTTT.

This CDR3 is CASSLAIGLRETQYF. The CDR3 nucleotides are TGTGCCAGCAGTTTGGCGATAGGGTTGCGAGAGACCCAGTACTTC. The V gene is TRBV12-3 or TRBV12-4, the J gene TRBJ2-5, with D uncertain. The ends were cut back, 3 bases at V and 4 bases at J, with 15 bases in the middle. The CDR3 is 15 amino acids.

This clonotype was seen ten or more times. The chain couples TRBV11-2 to TRBJ2-3; 11 nucleotides match TRBD2. V lost 5 bases, J lost 6 bases, and 4 bases stayed unmatched. The CDR3 totals 14 residues. Germline V CDR1 and CDR2: SGHAT, FQNNGV. DNA of the CDR3: TGTGCCAGCAGCGTGCTAGCGGGAGGTGATACGCAGTATTTT. The encoded protein is CASSVLAGGDTQYF.

A note on this clonotype: A much larger clone is a single base away; this may be a read error. The rearrangement links TRBV28 to TRBJ2-1, with 13 bases aligning to TRBD2. Germline CDR1 and CDR2: MDHEN and SYDVKM. The CDR3 contains 16 residues. J lost 10 bases, V lost 3 bases, and 9 bases had no gene match. This chain's CDR3 is CASSFGTSGTTYEQFF. CDR3 sequence (DNA): TGTGCCAGCAGTTTCGGGACTAGCGGGACAACATACGAGCAGTTCTTC. The full variable domain, in which reference TRBV28 and TRBJ2-1 provide the parts outside the CDR3, is DVKVTQSSRYLVKRTGEKVFLECVQDMDHENMFWYRQDPGLGLRLIYFSYDVKMKEKGDIPEGYSVSREKKERFSLILESASTNQTSMYLCASSFGTSGTTYEQFFGPGTRLTVL.

The chain couples TRBV6-5 to TRBJ2-3; TRBD1 matches 12 bases. Germline CDR1 reads MNHEY; CDR2 reads SVGAGI. Trimming removed 1 base from V and 1 base from J; junction bases left unmatched: 3. The CDR3 loop spans 17 amino acids. Here the CDR3 reads CASSYLGTGGGTDTQYF. The CDR3 DNA follows: TGTGCCAGCAGTTACTTGGGGACAGGGGGCGGCACAGATACGCAGTATTTT.

The sample holds many counts of this clonotype. The chain employs TRBV30 and TRBJ1-2; TRBD1 agrees at 7 bases. The CDR3 extends over 12 amino acids. V gave up 4 bases and J gave up 6 bases; unmatched junction bases: 5. In germline, CDR1 is GTSNPN, CDR2 SVGIG (reference sequence). CDR3 region: CAWIRQGNGYTF. The CDR3 region has the DNA TGTGCCTGGATTAGACAGGGAAATGGCTACACCTTC. Based on the CDR3 plus reference TRBV30 and TRBJ1-2, the full variable domain is SQTIHQWPATLVQPVGSPLSLECTVEGTSNPNLYWYRQAAGRGLQLLFYSVGIGQISSEVPQNLSASRPQDRQFILSSKKLLLSDSGFYLCAWIRQGNGYTFGSGTRLTVV.

At least ten counts were recorded for this clonotype. The gene calls are TRBV6-1 and TRBJ1-6; 9 bases line up with TRBD1. The CDR3 contains 15 residues. Germline-derived CDR1 and CDR2 are MNHNS and SASEGT. V shed 3 bases, J shed 9 bases, and the junction held 6 bases outside the gene matches. CDR3 DNA sequence: TGTGCCAGCAGTGAGAGGACAGGGGCCAGTTCACCCCTCCACTTT. It encodes CASSERTGASSPLHF.

As concerns this clonotype: A read error is possible here, since a much larger clone lies one base away. The chain employs TRBV12-3 or TRBV12-4 and TRBJ2-7, with 10 nucleotides matching TRBD1. The CDR3 covers 13 residues. V dropped 10 bases and J dropped 2; count of bases not matched to a gene: 5. The CDR3 sequence is CATQGQGTYEQYF. The CDR3 region has the DNA TGTGCCACCCAGGGACAGGGGACCTACGAGCAGTACTTC.

This clonotype turned up a few times. The gene calls are TRBV4-2 and TRBJ2-2; the D gene is possibly TRBD2 (5 bases). Germline V CDR1 and CDR2: LGHNA, YNFKEQ. This CDR3 is built from 16 residues. With 0 bases removed from V and 6 bases from J, the gap between germline ends came to 14 bases. CDR3 sequence: CASSQDRSSSSGELFF. CDR3 nucleotides: TGTGCCAGCAGCCAAGATCGATCGTCTAGCTCCGGGGAGCTGTTTTTT.

This clonotype was recorded many times. The V call is TRBV5-1, the J call TRBJ2-3; TRBD1 might be the D (5 bases). The CDR3 runs 12 residues. V lost 5 bases and J 1 base, leaving 5 bases between the germline ends. CDR1 and CDR2 from the germline V gene are SGHRS and YFSETQ. Written as DNA, the CDR3 is TGCGCCAGCAGACAGGGCACAGATACGCAGTATTTT. This sequence encodes CASRQGTDTQYF. Using reference TRBV5-1 and TRBJ2-3 for the parts outside the CDR3, the full variable domain is KAGVTQTPRYLIKTRGQQVTLSCSPISGHRSVSWYQQTPGQGLQFLFEYFSETQRNKGNFPGRFSGRQFSNSRSEMNVSTLELGDSALYLCASRQGTDTQYFGPGTRLTVL.

A few counts support this clonotype. V is TRBV24-1 and J is TRBJ2-3; D may be TRBD2 (9 bases). This CDR3 has 20 residues. Trimming removed 4 bases from V and 8 bases from J, with 33 bases in between. CDR1 KGHDR and CDR2 SFDVKD come from the germline V gene. This CDR3 reads CATSEDGQGLSGSSPFTQYF. Here the CDR3 DNA reads TGTGCCACCAGTGAGGATGGACAGGGCCTTAGCGGGAGTTCTCCTTTTACGCAGTATTTT.

Ten or more counts support this clonotype. This chain uses TRBV29-1 with TRBJ2-5, with a possible D match to TRBD1 (5 bases). The germline CDR1 and CDR2 sequences are SQVTM and ANQGSEA. V was clipped by 6 bases and J by 4 bases, with 12 bases between them. The CDR3 is 12 amino acids. The CDR3 loop reads CSVSGKLETQYF. CDR3 nucleotide sequence: TGCAGCGTGTCAGGGAAATTAGAGACCCAGTACTTC.

This clonotype was seen ten or more times. The V call is TRBV7-2, the J call TRBJ1-1, with D possibly matching TRBD1 (5 bases). V lost 1 base, J lost 2 bases, and 14 bases lay in between. The V gene's germline CDR1 is SGHTA and CDR2 FQGNSA. The CDR3 length is 16 residues. The CDR3 spells CASSLVPRDVNTEAFF. The CDR3 nucleotides read TGTGCCAGCAGCTTAGTTCCCCGGGACGTAAACACTGAAGCTTTCTTT.

This clonotype came up many times. The chain is built from TRBV6-1 and TRBJ1-2; D possibly corresponds to TRBD1 (5 bases). CDR3 length equals 13 residues. V was clipped by 6 bases and J by 3 bases, with 11 bases between them. The germline V gene has CDR1 MNHNS and CDR2 SASEGT. CDR3 nucleotides: TGTGCCAGCAGCTCGACAGCTGACTATGGCTACACCTTC. This sequence encodes CASSSTADYGYTF.

V and J are TRBV12-3 or TRBV12-4 and TRBJ2-7; 12 bases fit TRBD1. This CDR3 has 15 residues. J was trimmed by 7 bases and V by 3 bases; bases with no gene match: 7. In DNA, the CDR3 is TGTGCCAGCAGTTTCCGGGGACAGGGGGCGCGGGAGCAGTACTTC. The encoded protein is CASSFRGQGAREQYF.

This clonotype has a count of ten or more. Sequence at one end of the junction differs from germline and may be a read error. The chain uses TRBV18 and TRBJ1-4; 7 bases line up with TRBD1. Germline loops: CDR1 KGHSH, CDR2 LQKENI. CDR3 length: 17 amino acids. The CDR3 region is CASSPPYATGAKEKLFF. The CDR3, as DNA: TGTGCCAGCTCACCACCTTATGCAACAGGGGCTAAAGAAAAACTGTTTTTT.

Ten or more counts support this clonotype. V and J are TRBV5-8 and TRBJ2-2; 16 bases align to TRBD2. The CDR3 has 18 residues. V was clipped by 4 bases and J by 6 bases; unmatched bases: 9. Germline CDR1 reads SGHTS; CDR2 reads YDEGEE. CDR3 coding DNA: TGTGCCAGCAGCGCTCCGGGACTAGCGGGAGGGTTCGCCGGGGAGCTGTTTTTT. This encodes CASSAPGLAGGFAGELFF.

The CDR3 DNA sequence: TGCAGTGGGGCAAAGGTGACAGGGGGTTTTGGGGCCAACGTCCTGACTTTC. Translation: CSGAKVTGGFGANVLTF. J is TRBJ2-6 and V is TRBV20-1, with 9 bases identical to TRBD1. CDR1 is DFQATT, CDR2 SNEGSKA, per germline (reference sequence). The trim removed 7 bases at V and 3 bases at J, leaving 13 bases unmatched. CDR3 length: 17 residues.

There are a few counts of this clonotype. The genes are TRBV20-1 and TRBJ1-2; TRBD1 matches 11 bases. Germline V CDR1 and CDR2: DFQATT, SNEGSKA (reference sequence). CDR3 length: 21 residues. J was trimmed by 0 bases and V by 3 bases; bases with no gene match: 21. CDR3 bases: TGCAGTGCTAGTTCGAGAGGACAGGGGGCAATCTCGTCGTTAGCTAACTATGGCTACACCTTC. Amino acid sequence: CSASSRGQGAISSLANYGYTF.

The rearrangement links TRBV5-5 to TRBJ2-1; 11 bases fit TRBD2. This CDR3 is built from 13 residues. With 7 bases clipped from V and 5 bases from J, the junction kept 2 bases outside the gene matches. From germline, CDR1 is SGHKS and CDR2 YYEKEE (reference sequence). CDR3: CASLAGGNNEQFF. The DNA for the CDR3 is TGTGCCAGCTTAGCGGGAGGGAACAATGAGCAGTTCTTC.

V and J are TRBV20-1 and TRBJ2-3, with TRBD2 matching 11 bases. V was pared by 5 bases and J by 1 base, with 5 bases of the junction left unmatched. This CDR3 spans 15 amino acids. Looked up from germline, CDR1 is DFQATT and CDR2 is SNEGSKA (reference sequence). The CDR3 reads CSALAGGSRTDTQYF. The CDR3, as DNA: TGCAGTGCTCTAGCGGGAGGATCTCGCACAGATACGCAGTATTTT.